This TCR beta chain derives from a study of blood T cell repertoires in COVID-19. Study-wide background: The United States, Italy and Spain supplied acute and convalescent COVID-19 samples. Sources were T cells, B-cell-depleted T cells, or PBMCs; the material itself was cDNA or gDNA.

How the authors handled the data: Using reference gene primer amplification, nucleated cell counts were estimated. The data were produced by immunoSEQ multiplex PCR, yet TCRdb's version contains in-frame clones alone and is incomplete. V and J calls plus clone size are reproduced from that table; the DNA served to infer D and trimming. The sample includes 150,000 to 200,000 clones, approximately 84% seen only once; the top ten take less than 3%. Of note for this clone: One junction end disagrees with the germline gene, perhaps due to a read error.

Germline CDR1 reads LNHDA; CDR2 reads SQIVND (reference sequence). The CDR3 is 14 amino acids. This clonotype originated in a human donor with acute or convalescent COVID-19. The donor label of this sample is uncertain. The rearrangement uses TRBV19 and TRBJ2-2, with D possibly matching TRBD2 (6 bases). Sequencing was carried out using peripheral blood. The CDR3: CASSNGGRTGELFF. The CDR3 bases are TGTGCCAGCAGTAATGGGGGGAGGACCGGGGAGCTGTTTTTT.